Listed below are T cell receptor beta chains from one sample, sequenced in a study of blood T cells in healthy people across ages. TCRdb recomputed calls from the 5' RACE reads with MiXCR, one row per CDR3 protein. The sample has around 800,000 distinct CDR3 sequences, around a quarter seen once. These data were likewise used in another study, on T cells of mothers and their children.

Sequencing used blood. All receptors derive from a boy younger than 18 in good health. Both conserved end residues are part of each CDR3. Fields, in order: D gene, V gene, J gene, clone size, CDR3 DNA, CDR3 protein. D genes are given only for firm matches. Expanded clones are given a class, and other clones once, few, many or no size at all.

D: NA; V: TRBV12-3/TRBV12-4; J: TRBJ2-1; size: NA; DNA: TGTGCCAGCAGTTTGGGCGGGGGACAGAATGAGCAGTTCTTC; CDR3: CASSLGGGQNEQFF
D: NA; V: TRBV20-1; J: TRBJ1-2; size: NA; DNA: TGCAGTGCTAGAACCCCTAGGACAGCCCACTATGGCTACACCTTC; CDR3: CSARTPRTAHYGYTF
D: NA; V: TRBV10-2; J: TRBJ1-2; size: few; DNA: TGCGCCAGCACGGGGGAAGAACCGAACTATGGCTACACCTTC; CDR3: CASTGEEPNYGYTF
D: TRBD1; V: TRBV6-5; J: TRBJ1-2; size: NA; DNA: TGTGCCAGCGGTTATGGGACAGGTTATGGCTACACCTTC; CDR3: CASGYGTGYGYTF
D: TRBD1; V: TRBV9; J: TRBJ2-4; size: few; DNA: TGTGCCAGCAGCCCTCAGACAGGGGCAGGGTACATTCAGTACTTC; CDR3: CASSPQTGAGYIQYF
D: TRBD2; V: TRBV20-1; J: TRBJ2-1; size: NA; DNA: TGCAGTGCTAGAGATCCCCGGTGGACTAGCGGGGATGAGCAGTTCTTC; CDR3: CSARDPRWTSGDEQFF
D: NA; V: TRBV20-1; J: TRBJ2-1; size: NA; DNA: TGCAGTGCTAGGAGATGGCCAGGGGAAAATGAGCAGTTCTTC; CDR3: CSARRWPGENEQFF
D: TRBD1; V: TRBV7-9; J: TRBJ2-7; size: NA; DNA: TGTGCCAGCAGCCCACGACAGGGATTAATCTCCTACGAGCAGTACTTC; CDR3: CASSPRQGLISYEQYF
D: TRBD2; V: TRBV7-9; J: TRBJ2-7; size: few; DNA: TGTGCCAGCAGCTATAAACTAGCGCCATCCTACGAGCAGTACTTC; CDR3: CASSYKLAPSYEQYF
D: TRBD1; V: TRBV2; J: TRBJ2-2; size: NA; DNA: TGTGCCAGCGGGACAGAGGACACCGGGGAGCTGTTTTTT; CDR3: CASGTEDTGELFF
D: TRBD2; V: TRBV20-1; J: TRBJ2-3; size: few; DNA: TGCAGTGCTAGACCCGGGGGGTCCCCTAGCACAGATACGCAGTATTTT; CDR3: CSARPGGSPSTDTQYF
D: NA; V: TRBV11-2; J: TRBJ2-5; size: once; DNA: TGTGCCAGCAGCTTAGGTCTATTTAGGGAGACCCAGTACTTC; CDR3: CASSLGLFRETQYF
D: TRBD2; V: TRBV12-3/TRBV12-4; J: TRBJ2-3; size: NA; DNA: TGTGCCAGCAGTTTCAGGCGAGCGGGGCGACGCACAGATACGCAGTATTTT; CDR3: CASSFRRAGRRTDTQYF
D: TRBD1; V: TRBV12-3/TRBV12-4; J: TRBJ1-1; size: few; DNA: TGTGCCGGCAGTCCCGGGGGGACAGCTAACACTGAAGCTTTCTTT; CDR3: CAGSPGGTANTEAFF
D: NA; V: TRBV5-5; J: TRBJ2-7; size: many; DNA: TGTGCCAGCAGCCGGCCCGGAGGTTACGAGCAGTACTTC; CDR3: CASSRPGGYEQYF
D: NA; V: TRBV6-2/TRBV6-3; J: TRBJ2-1; size: NA; DNA: TGTGCCAGCAGTCCCAATCAGGGAGATGAGCAGTTCTTC; CDR3: CASSPNQGDEQFF
D: NA; V: TRBV27; J: TRBJ2-5; size: NA; DNA: TGTGCCAGCAGTTCCGCTACGGGGGGAGGGGGATGGGAGACCCAGTACTTC; CDR3: CASSSATGGGGWETQYF
D: TRBD1; V: TRBV15; J: TRBJ2-7; size: NA; DNA: TGTGCCACCAGCAGAGAACAGGGGGTCTCCTACGAGCAGTACTTC; CDR3: CATSREQGVSYEQYF
D: NA; V: TRBV7-9; J: TRBJ2-7; size: few; DNA: TGTGCCAGTGGCATGCGCTCCTACGAGCAGTACTTC; CDR3: CASGMRSYEQYF
D: NA; V: TRBV12-3/TRBV12-4; J: TRBJ1-5; size: few; DNA: TGTGCCAGCAGTTCAGAGAATAGCAATCAGCCCCAGCATTTT; CDR3: CASSSENSNQPQHF
D: TRBD1; V: TRBV30; J: TRBJ1-1; size: NA; DNA: TGTGCCTCCAGAGGGACAGGGCTCCCTCTTAACACTGAAGCTTTCTTT; CDR3: CASRGTGLPLNTEAFF
D: TRBD1; V: TRBV7-2; J: TRBJ2-7; size: NA; DNA: TGTGCCAGCAGCTTAGGACAGGGCCAGTACGAGCAGTACTTC; CDR3: CASSLGQGQYEQYF
D: NA; V: TRBV6-1; J: TRBJ2-1; size: few; DNA: TGTGCCAGCAGTGAATGGAGTGAGCAGTTCTTC; CDR3: CASSEWSEQFF
D: NA; V: TRBV15; J: TRBJ1-5; size: NA; DNA: TGTGCCACCAGCGAAGAGAGGGGCAATCAGCCCCAGCATTTT; CDR3: CATSEERGNQPQHF